This T cell receptor beta chain was obtained from a study of CD8+ T cells in alopecia areata. Study information: At a dose of 5 to 10 mg twice daily, oral tofacitinib was given to treated patients. Findings and limits, study-wide: Patients showed less clear TCR sequence sharing than mice, possibly partly because of HLA diversity. Sequencing of scalp samples also captures resident alphabeta T cells of normal skin.

Extracted RNA was reverse transcribed into cDNA, the sequencing template. Libraries were prepared by immunoSEQ multiplex PCR; TCRdb keeps only in-frame clonotypes and omits some of them. The table shows 130,000 to 150,000 clones, with 45% to 60% occurring only once. Peripheral blood and lesional scalp punch biopsies came from alopecia areata patients. V dropped 4 bases and J dropped 4 bases, with 19 bases sitting between them. The V gene's germline CDR1 is MGHRA and CDR2 YSYEKL. This CDR3 comprises 16 residues. Details on this clone: Antigen unknown.

Sequences were obtained from CD4+ T cells sorted from blood. The V call is TRBV4-1, the J call TRBJ1-1; TRBD1 is a possible D gene (6 bases). The sequence was obtained from a human donor with alopecia areata. The CDR3 sequence: CASSPRPLGAGTEAFF. The CDR3 DNA reads TGCGCCAGCAGCCCAAGGCCACTGGGGGCCGGCACTGAAGCTTTCTTT.